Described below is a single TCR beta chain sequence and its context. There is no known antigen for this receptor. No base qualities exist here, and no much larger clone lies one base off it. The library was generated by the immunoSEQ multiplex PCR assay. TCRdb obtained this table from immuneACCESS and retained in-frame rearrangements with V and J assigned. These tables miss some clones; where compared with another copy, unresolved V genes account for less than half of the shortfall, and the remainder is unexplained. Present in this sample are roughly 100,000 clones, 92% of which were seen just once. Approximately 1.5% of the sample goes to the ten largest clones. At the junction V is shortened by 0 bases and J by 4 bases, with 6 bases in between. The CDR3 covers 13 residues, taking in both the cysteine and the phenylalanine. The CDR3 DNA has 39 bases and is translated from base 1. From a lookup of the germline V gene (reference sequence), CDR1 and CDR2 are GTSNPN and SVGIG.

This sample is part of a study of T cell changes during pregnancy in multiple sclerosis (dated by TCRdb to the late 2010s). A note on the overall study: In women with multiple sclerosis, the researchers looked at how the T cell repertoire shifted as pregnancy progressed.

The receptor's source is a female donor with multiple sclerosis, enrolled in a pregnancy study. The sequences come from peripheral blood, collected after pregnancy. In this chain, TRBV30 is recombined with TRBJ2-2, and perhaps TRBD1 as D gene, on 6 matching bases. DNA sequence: TGTGCCTGGAGTGTACAGGGCACCGGGGAGCTGTTTTTT. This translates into CAWSVQGTGELFF.